The 32 T cell receptor beta chains below were found in one sample sequenced in a study of blood T cell repertoires in COVID-19. Sequencing used immunoSEQ multiplex PCR; TCRdb keeps in-frame clones, though not all of them. The repertoire consists of some 180,000 clones, with approximately 80% occurring once and the leading ten covering about 7%. Sequencing was done on a sample of peripheral blood. The receptors shown here come from a woman between 40 and 55 years old with COVID-19, enrolled during active disease.

Only a few counts were recorded for this clone. The chain combines TRBV7-8 with TRBJ1-2, with 9 bases identical to TRBD1. The germline V gene encodes CDR1 SGHVS and CDR2 FQNEAQ. There are 14 residues in the CDR3. The V and J ends lost 5 bases and 6 bases, in that order; junction bases with no gene match: 7. The CDR3 coding sequence is TGTGCCAGCAGCGGTGGGACAGGGCTTCATGGCTACACCTTC. Encoded protein: CASSGGTGLHGYTF.

V gene TRBV19 combines with J gene TRBJ2-7; 7 nucleotides line up with TRBD1. V was clipped by 3 bases and J by 2 bases; unmatched bases: 7. Germline V lookup: CDR1 LNHDA, CDR2 SQIVND (reference sequence). The CDR3 has 15 amino acids. The CDR3 sequence: CASSIRSGGTYEQYF. The CDR3 DNA follows: TGTGCCAGTAGTATTAGGTCAGGGGGTACCTACGAGCAGTACTTC.

Regarding this clone: Germline and junction disagree at one end, which may indicate a read error. CDR3 amino acids: CASSFDRSGELFF. CDR3 sequence (DNA): TGTGCTAGCAGCTTTGATAGATCCGGGGAGCTGTTTTTT. This chain uses TRBV7-7 with TRBJ2-2; no reliable D call. The CDR3 totals 13 residues. Germline CDR1 is SSHAT and CDR2 is FNYEAQ (reference sequence).

The CDR3 DNA is TGTGCCAGCAGTAGGACAGGAGTGAACACCGGGGAGCTGTTTTTT. Amino acids: CASSRTGVNTGELFF. The rearrangement joins TRBV2 to TRBJ2-2, with 7 positions matching TRBD1. Looked up from germline, CDR1 is SNHLY and CDR2 is FYNNEI. There are 15 residues in the CDR3. J gave up 1 base and V 5 bases, and 4 bases lay outside the gene matches.

The sample holds a few counts of this clone. The rearrangement links TRBV5-6 to TRBJ1-2; the match to TRBD1 covers 9 bases. J gave up 8 bases and V 0 bases, and 11 bases lay outside the gene matches. The germline gives CDR1 SGHDT, CDR2 YYEEEE. The CDR3 runs 16 residues. The CDR3 coding sequence is TGTGCCAGCAGCTTGGGATTGGGACAGGGCCGGGAGGGCTACACCTTC. Translated: CASSLGLGQGREGYTF. Looking up the rest from reference TRBV5-6 and TRBJ1-2 gives the full variable domain: DAGVTQSPTHLIKTRGQQVTLRCSPKSGHDTVSWYQQALGQGPQFIFQYYEEEERQRGNFPDRFSGHQFPNYSSELNVNALLLGDSALYLCASSLGLGQGREGYTFGSGTRLTVV.

This clone has a handful of counts. The chain carries TRBV3-1 (or the pseudogene TRBV3-2) and TRBJ1-1, with D perhaps matching TRBD1 (6 bases). In germline, CDR1 is LGHDT, CDR2 YNNKEL (reference sequence). This CDR3 is 15 amino acids long. V shed 4 bases and J shed 5 bases, with 17 bases lying between them. CDR3 bases: TGTGCCAGCAGCCCCGTAACAGGGTCGGGGACTGAAGCTTTCTTT. It is translated as CASSPVTGSGTEAFF.

The chain is built from TRBV6-1 and TRBJ2-7; the match to TRBD2 covers 8 bases. With 3 bases clipped from V and 4 bases from J, the junction kept 11 bases outside the gene matches. CDR3 size: 16 residues. Per germline, CDR1 MNHNS and CDR2 SASEGT. The CDR3 protein is CASSERGAGGTYEQYF. Here the CDR3 DNA reads TGTGCCAGCAGTGAGCGTGGGGCGGGGGGAACGTACGAGCAGTACTTC.

The chain uses TRBV19 and TRBJ1-1; D not certain. V dropped 1 base and J dropped 10 bases, with 13 bases sitting between them. CDR3 length: 13 residues. Germline assignment: CDR1 LNHDA and CDR2 SQIVND (reference sequence). The CDR3 protein is CASSIVQTSGAFF. The CDR3 nucleotides are TGTGCCAGTAGTATAGTACAGACCAGTGGAGCTTTCTTT.

V gene TRBV15 combines with J gene TRBJ2-5, with no clear D. The CDR3 consists of 15 residues. V was shortened by 4 bases and J by 1 base, with 13 bases between the two germline ends. The germline V gene has CDR1 LNHNV and CDR2 YYDKDF (reference sequence). CDR3 DNA sequence: TGTGCCACCAGCACCCTTGGCGGCACCCAAGAGACCCAGTACTTC. It encodes CATSTLGGTQETQYF. The full variable domain, its missing parts supplied by reference TRBV15 and TRBJ2-5, is DAMVIQNPRYQVTQFGKPVTLSCSQTLNHNVMYWYQQKSSQAPKLLFHYYDKDFNNEADTPDNFQSRRPNTSFCFLDIRSPGLGDTAMYLCATSTLGGTQETQYFGPGTRLLVL.

The chain joins TRBV27 to TRBJ2-1, with D unclear. From germline, CDR1 is MNHEY and CDR2 SMNVEV (reference sequence). The ends were cut back, 6 bases at V and 8 bases at J, with 17 bases in the middle. This CDR3 spans 14 amino acids. CDR3 coding DNA: TGTGCCAGCAGACACCCGAGAATGGGCGATGAGCAGTTCTTC. Protein product: CASRHPRMGDEQFF.

This sequence joins TRBV5-6 and TRBJ1-3, with TRBD1 identical over 10 bases. The CDR3 has 15 amino acids. V was clipped by 10 bases and J by 2 bases; unmatched bases: 9. CDR1 and CDR2 (germline): SGHDT, YYEEEE. The CDR3 reads CAASLTGGTGNTIYF. CDR3 coding DNA: TGTGCCGCAAGCCTGACAGGGGGCACTGGAAACACCATATATTTT.

The rearrangement links TRBV5-4 to TRBJ2-5; possible D gene TRBD1, 5 bases. Between the trimmed V and J ends, which lost 3 bases and 3 bases, there was a span of 18 bases. Germline CDR1 SGHNT, CDR2 YYREEE (reference sequence). The CDR3 has 16 residues. The CDR3 sequence: CASSSVGWAREETQYF. CDR3 in DNA: TGTGCCAGCAGCTCCGTGGGCTGGGCCAGGGAAGAGACCCAGTACTTC.

The chain has TRBV27 and TRBJ2-7, with 7 bases that match TRBD2. CDR3 length: 13 residues. The V segment lost 3 bases and the J segment 7 bases; nucleotides outside the gene matches: 6. Per germline, CDR1 MNHEY and CDR2 SMNVEV (reference sequence). The chain's CDR3 is CASSFGTTGEQYF. In DNA form, the CDR3 reads TGTGCCAGCAGTTTTGGGACTACGGGTGAGCAGTACTTC.

The chain combines TRBV6-5 with TRBJ2-1; D remains unclear. The V gene's germline CDR1 is MNHEY and CDR2 SVGAGI. Trimming shortened V by 3 bases and J by 9 bases, and 12 bases separated the two germline ends. The CDR3 runs 13 residues. For the CDR3, the DNA is TGTGCCAGCAGTTATGTCAGGTTGGGTGAGCAGTTCTTC. The encoded protein is CASSYVRLGEQFF.

This clone was observed a single time. This chain links TRBV6-5 with TRBJ2-1; D is uncertain. V gave up 4 bases and J gave up 7 bases, with 5 bases separating them. Germline V lookup: CDR1 MNHEY, CDR2 SVGAGI. CDR3 length: 11 amino acids. This CDR3 is CASSSGNEQFF. CDR3 nucleotides: TGTGCCAGCAGTTCCGGGAATGAGCAGTTCTTC.

CDR3 sequence (DNA): TGTGCCAGCAGCCGAGACAGGGATCAGCCCCAGCATTTT. Amino acid sequence: CASSRDRDQPQHF. The gene calls are TRBV27 and TRBJ1-5, with 7 bases fitting TRBD1. The CDR3 totals 13 residues. The J segment lost 5 bases and the V segment lost 6 bases, leaving 4 bases of the junction unmatched. Germline loops: CDR1 MNHEY, CDR2 SMNVEV (reference sequence).

V usage is TRBV10-3 and J usage is TRBJ2-2; D might be TRBD1 (5 bases). V was shortened by 3 bases and J by 4 bases, with 12 bases between the two germline ends. Per the germline V gene, CDR1 is ENHRY and CDR2 is SYGVKD. CDR3 size: 15 residues. Written as DNA, the CDR3 is TGTGCCATCAGTGACTCAACAGGCAGCACCGGGGAGCTGTTTTTT. It specifies CAISDSTGSTGELFF.

The V gene is TRBV10-2, the J gene TRBJ2-2; 10 bases are a match to TRBD2. In germline, CDR1 is WSHSY, CDR2 SAAADI. Trimming cost V 3 bases and J 3 bases; bases outside gene matches: 7. The CDR3 consists of 17 residues. This chain's CDR3 is CASSDSGLAGDTGELFF. The CDR3 region has the DNA TGCGCCAGCAGTGATTCGGGGCTAGCGGGAGACACCGGGGAGCTGTTTTTT.

This chain links TRBV5-4 with TRBJ1-2; D gene uncertain. The germline CDR1 and CDR2 sequences are SGHNT and YYREEE (reference sequence). V was shortened by 1 base and J by 4 bases, with 17 bases between the two germline ends. The CDR3 totals 16 residues. DNA of the CDR3: TGTGCCAGCAGCTTGTATTCGGTCAGGTCCACCTATGGCTACACCTTC. Translated, it gives CASSLYSVRSTYGYTF.

This chain uses TRBV2 with TRBJ2-2; D may be TRBD1 (5 bases). The CDR3 extends over 15 amino acids. V was cut by 8 bases and J by 5 bases, with 18 bases left in between. From germline, CDR1 is SNHLY and CDR2 FYNNEI. The CDR3 DNA follows: TGTGCCAGCCTCCTAGGGGCAGGTCAAACCGGGGAGCTGTTTTTT. It codes for CASLLGAGQTGELFF.

V usage is TRBV11-2 and J usage is TRBJ2-7; possibly TRBD1 for D (6 bases). Trimming shortened V by 0 bases and J by 2 bases, and 26 bases separated the two germline ends. The germline CDR1 and CDR2 sequences are SGHAT and FQNNGV. The CDR3 has 20 amino acids. CDR3 in DNA: TGTGCCAGCAGCTTAGATATAGGACAGCCACACACCACACCGGCCTACGAGCAGTACTTC. This encodes CASSLDIGQPHTTPAYEQYF.

This chain connects TRBV28 to TRBJ2-7; 10 nucleotides agree with TRBD2. The trim removed 7 bases at V and 3 bases at J, leaving 3 bases unmatched. The CDR3 runs 13 residues. CDR1 is MDHEN, CDR2 SYDVKM, per germline. The CDR3 loop is CASTSGRIYEQYF. The CDR3 coding sequence is TGTGCCAGCACTAGCGGGAGAATCTACGAGCAGTACTTC.

In its sample, this clone was seen once. The chain has TRBV11-1 and TRBJ2-2; D may be TRBD2 (5 bases). Trimming stripped 5 bases from V and 4 bases from J, with 11 bases between. CDR1 and CDR2 (germline): SGHAT, FQDESV (reference sequence). This CDR3 is 14 amino acids long. DNA of the CDR3: TGTGCCAGCAGCGAGAGGACTGGCACCGGGGAGCTGTTTTTT. Protein product: CASSERTGTGELFF. Variable domain in full (rest from reference TRBV11-1 and TRBJ2-2): EAEVAQSPRYKITEKSQAVAFWCDPISGHATLYWYRQILGQGPELLVQFQDESVVDDSQLPKDRFSAERLKGVDSTLKIQPAELGDSAMYLCASSERTGTGELFFGEGSRLTVL.

DNA of the CDR3: TGCGCCACCAGGGAGGACTATGGCTACACCTTC. Its translation: CATREDYGYTF. The V call is TRBV5-1, the J call TRBJ1-2; D might be TRBD1 (5 bases). Per germline, CDR1 SGHRS and CDR2 YFSETQ. V lost 9 bases to trimming and J lost 3 bases, with 9 bases between them. This CDR3 comprises 11 residues.

The chain links TRBV14 to TRBJ1-6; tentative D call: TRBD1 (5 bases). The CDR3 covers 15 residues. V lost 1 base to trimming and J lost 7 bases, with 11 bases between them. The germline V gene has CDR1 SGHDN and CDR2 FVKESK. This CDR3 reads CASSQVLGANSPLHF. The CDR3 nucleotides read TGTGCCAGCAGCCAAGTTTTAGGGGCAAATTCACCCCTCCACTTT.

The chain combines TRBV10-2 with TRBJ1-4; D is perhaps TRBD1 (5 bases). This CDR3 is built from 13 residues. CDR1 is WSHSY and CDR2 is SAAADI in the germline V gene. V lost 6 bases, J lost 7 bases, and 12 bases lay in between. The CDR3 spells CASRGRESEKLFF. The CDR3 coding sequence is TGCGCCAGCAGGGGCAGGGAATCTGAAAAACTGTTTTTT.

The CDR3 DNA is TGTGCCAGCAGACATATAACCGAGCAGTACTTC. This translates into CASRHITEQYF. V is TRBV27 and J is TRBJ2-7; D ambiguous. This CDR3 is 11 amino acids long. Germline V lookup: CDR1 MNHEY, CDR2 SMNVEV (reference sequence). Deletions cut 6 bases from V and 6 bases from J, with 9 bases between.

The CDR3 DNA follows: TGTGCCATGGTCGGGAATGAGCAGTTCTTC. Its protein is CAMVGNEQFF. The chain uses TRBV10-3 and TRBJ2-1, with no clear D. The CDR3 length is 10 residues. The V end was cut by 9 bases, the J end by 7 bases, with 7 bases between. Germline assignment: CDR1 ENHRY and CDR2 SYGVKD.

The sample holds a few counts of this clone. The CDR3 protein is CASSIQGAMNTEAFF. As DNA, the CDR3 is TGTGCCAGTAGTATACAGGGGGCCATGAACACTGAAGCTTTCTTT. This chain links TRBV19 with TRBJ1-1; TRBD1 matches at 8 bases. This CDR3 is 15 amino acids long. Trimming at V came to 2 bases and at J to 0 bases, leaving 2 bases not matched to a gene. CDR1 and CDR2 from the germline V gene are LNHDA and SQIVND (reference sequence).

The chain carries TRBV6-5 and TRBJ1-2, with 8 bases identical to TRBD1. The CDR3 consists of 16 residues. Trimming removed 2 bases from V and 8 bases from J; junction bases left unmatched: 13. Germline V gene sequence: CDR1 MNHEY, CDR2 SVGAGI. Written as DNA, the CDR3 is TGTGCCAGCAGTTACCTGCGGACAGGGAGAGTGGAGGGCTACACCTTC. This sequence encodes CASSYLRTGRVEGYTF.

This chain joins TRBV25-1 and TRBJ1-4; D remains ambiguous. The CDR3 is 17 residues long. Germline CDR1 and CDR2: MGHDK and SYGVNS. V dropped 1 base and J dropped 0 bases, with 12 bases sitting between them. In nucleotides, the CDR3 is TGTGCCAGCAGTGAATCCTCCTCACTTGCAACTAATGAAAAACTGTTTTTT. This translates into CASSESSSLATNEKLFF.

The chain uses TRBV5-1 and TRBJ1-3, with TRBD1 matching over 10 bases. In germline, CDR1 is SGHRS, CDR2 YFSETQ. With V trimmed by 0 bases and J by 4 bases, 4 bases remained unmatched. CDR3 size: 16 residues. The CDR3 is CASSLEGQGQGNTIYF. CDR3 nucleotide sequence: TGCGCCAGCAGCTTGGAGGGACAGGGGCAAGGAAACACCATATATTTT.